This T cell receptor (beta chain) was sequenced in a study of shared clonotypes between healthy human individuals. This table comes from immunoSEQ multiplex PCR, and its TCRdb copy is limited to in-frame clones, with some not included. The sample shows roughly 680,000 clones, 55% to 75% of them seen only once. The sample holds a few counts of this clone. Germline CDR1 reads MDHEN; CDR2 reads SYDVKM. The CDR3 consists of 14 residues. V lost 5 bases, J lost 4 bases, and 12 bases lay in between. The sequencing sample was made of memory CD4+ T cells sorted from blood. Subset of the sample: CD45RA-negative fraction. The TCR sequence derives from a woman aged 30 to 39 in good health. The chain employs TRBV28 and TRBJ2-1; D remains ambiguous. CDR3 residues: CASSGRARYNEQFF. The CDR3 DNA follows: TGTGCCAGCAGTGGAAGGGCCCGGTACAATGAGCAGTTCTTC.